What follows describes a single T cell receptor (beta chain). Its specificity is not known. TCRdb processed the RT-PCR reads anew with MiXCR; each CDR3 protein has one entry. The sample consists of 530,000 or so distinct CDR3 sequences, approximately 14% of them appearing once. Germline-derived CDR1 and CDR2 are SGHRS and YFSETQ. The CDR3 consists of 19 residues. V lost 0 bases and J lost 0, with 18 bases in between. This entry belongs to a study of response to subunit inactivated influenza vaccine. Findings and limits, study-wide: The authors put forward the suggestion that each seasonal influenza vaccination may bring in only a limited number of new T cells.

This chain links TRBV5-1 with TRBJ2-2; maybe TRBD2 (7 bases). The sequenced sample was PBMCs from blood, obtained 12 days after vaccination. The source of this sequence is a man aged 45-60 years who received an inactivated influenza vaccine. The CDR3 loop reads CASSLAYGGQRPNTGELFF. CDR3 in DNA: TGCGCCAGCAGCTTGGCCTACGGGGGGCAACGGCCGAACACCGGGGAGCTGTTTTTT.